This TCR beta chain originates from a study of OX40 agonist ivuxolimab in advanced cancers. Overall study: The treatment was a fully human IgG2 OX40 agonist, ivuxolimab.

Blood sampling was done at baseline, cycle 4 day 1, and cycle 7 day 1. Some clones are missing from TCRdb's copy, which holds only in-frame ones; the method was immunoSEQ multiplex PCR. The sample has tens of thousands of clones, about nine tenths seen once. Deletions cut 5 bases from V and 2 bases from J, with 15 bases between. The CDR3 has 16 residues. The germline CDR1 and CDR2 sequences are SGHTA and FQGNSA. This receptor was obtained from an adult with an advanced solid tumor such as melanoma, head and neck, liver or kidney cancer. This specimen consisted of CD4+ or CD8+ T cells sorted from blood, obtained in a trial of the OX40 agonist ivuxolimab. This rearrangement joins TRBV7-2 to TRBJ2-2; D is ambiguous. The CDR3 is CASSPWVGHNTGELFF. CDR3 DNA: TGTGCCAGCAGCCCCTGGGTCGGGCATAACACCGGGGAGCTGTTTTTT.